This TCR beta chain was recorded in a study of shared clonotypes between healthy human individuals (dated by TCRdb to the early 2020s). Regarding the research as a whole: Two women and a few men aged 18 to 49 years were included in the cohort. Each donor's leukapheresis produced roughly between roughly 0.9 and 8.9 billion PBMCs. Per donor, three plates each were used for CD4 naive and CD4 memory, two for CD8 naive, and one for CD8 memory. To estimate repertoire size and how much clonotype sharing occurs between individuals, the study deeply sequenced the blood TCR repertoires of five or six healthy adults. To increase sequencing depth and limit assay-specific biases, different laboratories used diverse techniques to prepare libraries and sequence TCR repertoires.

Study-wide findings and limitations: Higher generation probabilities were observed for clonotypes shared by all four sorted-subset donors than for non-shared clonotypes. Even with the large sequencing depth, rarefaction of the sorted-subset datasets indicated that sequencing was incomplete. The small number of donors limited the genetic and exposure-history diversity represented. Across four donors, roughly 5.1% of naive CD4, 3% to 3.5% of naive CD8, approximately 2.5% of memory CD4, and about 0.4% of memory CD8 clonotypes were shared. Larger estimated clonotype richness was generally found for naive subsets than for memory subsets. Sampling was restricted to blood, and TCR repertoires in tissue are likely to differ from TCR repertoires in blood. Pairwise subsampling led to the expectation that sequencing depth would affect the degree of clonotype sharing among donors.

As regards this clone: The target of this receptor is not known. No quality values exist for individual bases; no much larger clone is one base distant. Distinct nucleotide sequences in the sample also encode this CDR3.

Healthy HIV-negative adults with no recently reported acute infections or vaccinations were included as donors. Every donor was a Caucasian adult living in Nashville, Tennessee, USA. CD4+ T cells were enriched by magnetic negative selection, after which naive cells were positively selected on CD45RA and the negative fraction was taken as the memory subset. Blood was collected by leukapheresis, and PBMCs were isolated by Ficoll-Histopaque density gradient centrifugation and then cryopreserved in liquid nitrogen vapor phase. Purity and quantity of every magnetically sorted T cell population were checked by analytical flow cytometry. From each sorted fraction, genomic DNA was isolated and quantified by UV absorbance on a Nanodrop 2000c. Taken from cysteine to phenylalanine, the CDR3 has 13 residues. Here the CDR3 DNA is all that survives: 39 bases in frame from base 1. The germline V gene provides CDR1 SNHLY and CDR2 FYNNEI. The germline ends are 7 bases apart after V is trimmed by 1 base and J by 4 bases.

Using the deep immunoSEQ assay, multiplex PCR amplified TCR CDR3 regions from genomic DNA. For each cell subset, the extracted genomic DNA was distributed evenly across all wells of several immunoSEQ 96-well plates, and each plate served as one replicate. Each replicate PCR for sorted subsets received around 210 ng genomic DNA, equal to tens of thousands of T cell genomes. The purified libraries were quantified using a Qubit 3.0 fluorometer, sized with a Bioanalyzer 2100, and then quantified again using the KAPA Library Quantification kit. Every immunoSEQ 96-well plate was sequenced on a dedicated single-read 150-cycle Illumina NextSeq 550 flow cell. As for the authors' bioinformatics: Because the immunoSEQ output held only junctional sequences and lacked quality scores, the filtering could not match the filtering applied to full-length reads. Sequences were annotated with PyIR, a Python wrapper for IgBLAST v1.9, and V/J genes and CDR3 were assigned using IMGT germline references. Reads were filtered out if the reads had weak V/J assignments (E-value above 1e-6), no CDR3, stop codons, out-of-frame junctions, or ambiguous translated residues. V3J clonotypes were defined as sequences sharing an identical inferred V gene, J gene, and CDR3 amino acid sequence. To compute the percentage overlap between repertoires, the number of shared unique clonotypes was divided by the size of the smaller repertoire. Repertoire richness was assessed with RTK rarefaction, the Chao1 estimator, and Recon v2.1 estimates of unobserved clonotypes. OLGA was used to compute generation probabilities for all TCRbeta clonotypes that the gDNA method yielded from a few donors. What TCRdb holds here is the immuneACCESS table cut down to in-frame rearrangements. Part of the clones is not present; checked against another copy, under half of the missing clones reflect an unresolved V gene, and the others are unexplained. Clone size and V and J calls were adopted from that table, with D and trimming inferred from the DNA. Counted in this sample were millions of clones; about 92% of them appeared once. Of the sample, 0.39% is held by the ten largest clones.

This TCR derives from a man between 18 and 35 years old in good health. Some clones in this sample may be carry-over from other donors' samples. Material for sequencing was naive CD4+ T cells from PBMCs. The cell subset or site label here, explained by the study, means: CD45RA+ positively selected. The sequence links TRBV2 to TRBJ1-1, with the D gene call left open. The CDR3 reads as follows: CASSEETGTEAFF. The DNA sequence reads TGTGCCAGCAGTGAAGAAACGGGCACTGAAGCTTTCTTT.